This T cell receptor beta chain was profiled in a study of T-cell memory formation after mild COVID-19. The CDR3 contains 13 residues. The V end was cut by 3 bases, the J end by 7 bases, with 13 bases between. TCRdb reprocessed the 5' RACE reads via MiXCR and lists one record per CDR3 protein. The sample has about 290,000 distinct CDR3 sequences, 15% seen once. This clonotype was picked up many times. The TCR originated in a man younger than 35 who had mild COVID-19 (a few samples of this study predate the infection). Cell type and time point are not known. The sequenced sample was PBMCs or a T cell subset sorted from them (not recorded which). The chain has TRBV12-3 or TRBV12-4 and TRBJ2-7; no firm D call. In DNA form, the CDR3 reads TGTGCCAGCAGTTTCGAGGCCCTCAGAGAGCAGTACTTC. The encoded protein is CASSFEALREQYF.